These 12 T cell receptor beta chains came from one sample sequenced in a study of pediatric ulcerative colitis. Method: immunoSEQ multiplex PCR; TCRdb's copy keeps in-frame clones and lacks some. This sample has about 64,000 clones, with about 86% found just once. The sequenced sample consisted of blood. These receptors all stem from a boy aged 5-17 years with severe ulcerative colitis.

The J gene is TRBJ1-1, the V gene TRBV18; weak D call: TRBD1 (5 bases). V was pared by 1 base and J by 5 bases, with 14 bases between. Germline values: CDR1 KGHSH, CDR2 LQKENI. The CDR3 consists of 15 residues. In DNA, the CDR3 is TGTGCCAGCTCACCACGCGTGGGGGTGGGAACTGAAGCTTTCTTT. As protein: CASSPRVGVGTEAFF.

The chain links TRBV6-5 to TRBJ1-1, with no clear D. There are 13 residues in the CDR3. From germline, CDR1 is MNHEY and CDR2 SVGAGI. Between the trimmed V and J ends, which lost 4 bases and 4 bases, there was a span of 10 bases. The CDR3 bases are TGTGCCAGCAGTTTTCGGGCCCCCACTGAAGCTTTCTTT. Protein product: CASSFRAPTEAFF.

The CDR3 sequence is CASSSLLAGVVTDTQYF. The CDR3, as DNA: TGTGCCAGTAGTAGTTTGTTAGCGGGAGTGGTGACAGATACGCAGTATTTT. The V call is TRBV19, the J call TRBJ2-3, with TRBD2 matching over 9 bases. V dropped 4 bases and J dropped 3; count of bases not matched to a gene: 11. The CDR3 is made up of 17 amino acids. Germline CDR1 LNHDA, CDR2 SQIVND (reference sequence).

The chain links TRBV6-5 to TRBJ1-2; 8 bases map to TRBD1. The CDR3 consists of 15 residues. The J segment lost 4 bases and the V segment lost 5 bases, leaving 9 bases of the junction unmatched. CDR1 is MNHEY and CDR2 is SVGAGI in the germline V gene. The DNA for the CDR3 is TGTGCCAGCAGTACTACGGACAGGGCAGTCTATGGCTACACCTTC. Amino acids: CASSTTDRAVYGYTF.

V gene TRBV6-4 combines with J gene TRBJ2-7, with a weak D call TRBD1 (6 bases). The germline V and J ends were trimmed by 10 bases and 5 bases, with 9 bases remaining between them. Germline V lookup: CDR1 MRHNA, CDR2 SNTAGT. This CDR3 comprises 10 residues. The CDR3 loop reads CATRGDEQYF. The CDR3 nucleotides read TGTGCCACCAGGGGTGACGAGCAGTACTTC.

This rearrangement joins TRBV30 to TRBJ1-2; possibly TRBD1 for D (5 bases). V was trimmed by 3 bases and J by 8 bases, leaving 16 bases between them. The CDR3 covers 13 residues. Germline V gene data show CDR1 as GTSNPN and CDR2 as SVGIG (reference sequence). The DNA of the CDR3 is TGTGCCTGGAGCGCACAGGCCCTCGGCGGCTACACCTTC. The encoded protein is CAWSAQALGGYTF.

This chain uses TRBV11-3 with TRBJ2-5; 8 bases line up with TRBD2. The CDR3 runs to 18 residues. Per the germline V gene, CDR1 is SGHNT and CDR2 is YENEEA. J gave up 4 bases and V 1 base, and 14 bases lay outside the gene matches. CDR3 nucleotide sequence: TGTGCCAGCAGCTTAGGCACGGGAGGGCGTACGAGGGCAGAGACCCAGTACTTC. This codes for CASSLGTGGRTRAETQYF.

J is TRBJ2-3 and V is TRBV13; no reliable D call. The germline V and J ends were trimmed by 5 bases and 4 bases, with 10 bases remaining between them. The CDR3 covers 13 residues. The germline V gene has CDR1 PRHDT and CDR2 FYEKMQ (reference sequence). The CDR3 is CASSPRVPDTQYF. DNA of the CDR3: TGTGCCAGCAGCCCTAGAGTACCAGATACGCAGTATTTT.

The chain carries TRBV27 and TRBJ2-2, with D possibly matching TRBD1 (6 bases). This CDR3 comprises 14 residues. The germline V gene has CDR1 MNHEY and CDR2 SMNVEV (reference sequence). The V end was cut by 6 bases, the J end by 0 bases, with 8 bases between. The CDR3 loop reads CASRTGSNTGELFF. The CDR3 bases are TGTGCCAGCAGAACAGGGTCGAACACCGGGGAGCTGTTTTTT.

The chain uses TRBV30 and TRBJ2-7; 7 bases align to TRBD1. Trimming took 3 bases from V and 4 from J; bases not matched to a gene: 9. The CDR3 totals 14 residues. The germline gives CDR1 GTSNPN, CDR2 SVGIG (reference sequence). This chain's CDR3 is CAWSEPNRGYEQYF. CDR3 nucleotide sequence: TGTGCCTGGAGCGAACCAAACAGGGGTTACGAGCAGTACTTC.

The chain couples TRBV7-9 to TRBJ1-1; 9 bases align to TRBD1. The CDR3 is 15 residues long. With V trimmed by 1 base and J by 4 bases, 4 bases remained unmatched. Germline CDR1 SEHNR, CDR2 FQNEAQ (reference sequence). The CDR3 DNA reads TGTGCCAGCAGCTTAGTTGGGACAGGGATCACTGAAGCTTTCTTT. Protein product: CASSLVGTGITEAFF. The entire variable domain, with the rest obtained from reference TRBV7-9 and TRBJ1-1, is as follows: DTGVSQNPRHKITKRGQNVTFRCDPISEHNRLYWYRQTLGQGPEFLTYFQNEAQLEKSRLLSDRFSAERPKGSFSTLEIQRTEQGDSAMYLCASSLVGTGITEAFFGQGTRLTVV.

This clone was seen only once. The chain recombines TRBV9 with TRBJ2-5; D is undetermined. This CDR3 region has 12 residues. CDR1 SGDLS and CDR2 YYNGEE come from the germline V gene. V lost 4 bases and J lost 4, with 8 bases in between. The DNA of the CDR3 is TGTGCCAGCAGCTCAGGTTTAGAGACCCAGTACTTC. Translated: CASSSGLETQYF.